This is a list of T cell receptor beta chains from one sample in a study of blood T cell repertoires in COVID-19. TCRdb's copy holds only in-frame clones and misses some; the assay was immunoSEQ multiplex PCR. The data hold more than 85,000 clones, with just under 85% observed a single time. The specimen sequenced was peripheral blood. All receptors derive from a man between 70 and 80 years old with acute or convalescent COVID-19. Each CDR3 is given without its conserved first and last residue. A D gene is named only where the DNA matches it firmly. Some rows mark clone size as missing; the rest say once, few, many or name a class of expanded clone.

v_call	d_call	j_call	clone_size	cdr3_aa
TRBV6-5	TRBD1	TRBJ2-3	once	AGRDSPTDTQY
TRBV28	TRBD2	TRBJ2-7	.	ASSASGSPTYEQY
TRBV28	.	TRBJ2-6	.	ASSKHSSGANVLT
TRBV4-1	TRBD2	TRBJ2-5	.	ASSRTSGSPETQY
TRBV9	TRBD1	TRBJ1-4	.	ASSVEGQGFPSTNEKLF
TRBV19	.	TRBJ1-1	.	ASSIFEGTEAF
TRBV28	.	TRBJ1-3	once	ASSPAGTQEDTIY
TRBV11-2	.	TRBJ2-3	few	ASSLVSGFTDTQY
TRBV10-3	.	TRBJ1-1	.	AITVSGSTEAF
TRBV7-3	TRBD1	TRBJ1-3	.	ASSSAGGDGNTIY
TRBV6-1	.	TRBJ1-5	many	ASSDRVGQPQH
TRBV5-1	.	TRBJ1-2	.	ASSSVGSGGDGYT
TRBV18	.	TRBJ1-2	.	ASSSGVGYT
TRBV3-1/TRBV3-2	.	TRBJ1-5	.	ASSRGLTNQPQH
TRBV5-1	TRBD1	TRBJ1-1	.	ASSRDRGSTSEAF
TRBV3-1/TRBV3-2	TRBD1	TRBJ1-6	.	ASSQADRGSSPLH
TRBV18	.	TRBJ2-1	.	ASSPPQGGSYNEQF
TRBV7-7	TRBD2	TRBJ2-3	.	ASSLQPLAGGLVGTDTQY
TRBV7-9	TRBD2	TRBJ2-1	.	ASSTRDYSELTYNEQF
TRBV19	.	TRBJ2-3	.	ASSSPRDTDTDTQY
TRBV7-2	.	TRBJ2-2	.	ASSPWGSNTGELF
TRBV12-5	.	TRBJ1-1	.	ASGTRRGTEAF
TRBV7-3	.	TRBJ1-2	.	ASSLDPTGYSGYT
TRBV2	.	TRBJ2-7	.	ANRRLGLGEQY
TRBV4-1	TRBD1	TRBJ1-3	medium-sized	ASSQEGTGSSGNTIY
TRBV7-9	TRBD1	TRBJ1-5	.	ASSPRQGNQPQH
TRBV6-5	TRBD1	TRBJ2-3	.	ASVQQGALTDTQY
TRBV4-2	.	TRBJ1-4	.	ASSQDILLVEKLF
TRBV7-3	.	TRBJ2-1	once	ASSSRETPRKEQF
TRBV30	TRBD1	TRBJ2-3	.	AWSMTGAVDTQY
TRBV6-1	.	TRBJ2-7	.	ASSERVGGPYEQY
TRBV25-1	TRBD1	TRBJ1-2	.	ASSSQGRLWDGYT
TRBV28	.	TRBJ1-2	.	ASSLSHLVNGYT
TRBV6-6	.	TRBJ1-5	.	ASRPPGQTNQPQH
TRBV11-2	.	TRBJ1-5	.	ASSLGHARNQPQH
TRBV30	.	TRBJ2-6	few	AWSGGANVLT
TRBV6-6	TRBD2	TRBJ2-1	.	ASSSGGRAGNEQF
TRBV6-5	TRBD2	TRBJ2-5	.	ASRTSGGPGETQY
TRBV2	TRBD1	TRBJ1-4	.	ASGGNPGTGSRWLF
TRBV5-1	.	TRBJ2-5	.	ASSLALWQGRSGQETQY
TRBV30	TRBD1	TRBJ1-2	once	AWSRDRDSPRGYT
TRBV21-1	.	TRBJ2-7	.	ASSLPGEPAYEQY
TRBV19	.	TRBJ1-5	.	ASLGQIHSNQPQH
TRBV19	TRBD2	TRBJ2-5	.	ASSISTSGRVTETQY
TRBV6-5	.	TRBJ1-1	.	ASSYGRRGNTEAF
TRBV27	.	TRBJ1-1	.	ASSLGGRGENKPNTEAF
TRBV4-1	TRBD2	TRBJ2-7	.	ASSQDSGGALEQY
TRBV3-1/TRBV3-2	TRBD1	TRBJ1-3	once	ASSPYRRQGIEYTIY
TRBV19	TRBD2	TRBJ2-7	.	ATKTSGGASYEQY
TRBV5-1	TRBD2	TRBJ2-3	.	ASSSTGTSGGNTDTQY
TRBV24-1	TRBD1	TRBJ1-2	.	ATAGTANYGYT
TRBV29-1	TRBD1	TRBJ1-2	.	SVEFTGGYYGYT
TRBV7-9	.	TRBJ2-5	.	ASSLAGGKETQY
TRBV19	TRBD2	TRBJ2-7	.	ASSRSSGRYEQY
TRBV5-1	.	TRBJ1-1	.	ASSLARFGGNTEAF
TRBV7-9	.	TRBJ1-4	few	ASRPVGVGEKLF